This TCR delta chain was identified in a study of gamma-delta T cells after stem cell transplantation. TCRdb fed the RT-PCR reads to CATT. The table lists fewer than 3,000 delta-chain clones, 2% to 3% of them singletons. The CDR3 runs to 19 residues. Looked up from germline, CDR1 is GEAIGNYY and CDR2 is EKD. Unmatched junction bases numbered 13, after V lost 3 bases and J lost 0 bases. As to this clone: It is likely a read error: a sequence one base away is far more abundant. At the DNA level, this CDR3 is encoded by other sequences in the same sample as well.

The V call is TRDV2, the J call TRDJ1; 12 nucleotides agree with TRDD3. The sequencing input was gamma-delta T cells. The TCR comes from a human donor. It is not recorded whose cells these are; they may come from a transplant donor. As DNA, the CDR3 is TGTGCCTGTGACCCGGTACTGGGGGATACACAGCTGTACACCGATAAACTCATCTTT. Residues: CACDPVLGDTQLYTDKLIF.